These 11 T cell receptor beta chains share one sample of origin, sequenced in a study of blood T cell repertoires in COVID-19. Measured with immunoSEQ multiplex PCR; TCRdb has only the in-frame clones, and not every one. The profile shows around 110,000 clones, roughly 83% of them singletons. Sequenced material: peripheral blood. These receptors all come from a man in his thirties or forties with acute or convalescent COVID-19.

The rearrangement links TRBV5-5 to TRBJ2-7, with 10 bases fitting TRBD2. CDR1 and CDR2 from the germline V gene are SGHKS and YYEKEE (reference sequence). CDR3 length: 14 amino acids. The V segment lost 0 bases and the J segment 4 bases; nucleotides outside the gene matches: 1. The CDR3 sequence is CASSLGTSGYEQYF. CDR3 in DNA: TGTGCCAGCAGCTTGGGGACTAGCGGTTACGAGCAGTACTTC.

V and J are TRBV15 and TRBJ2-1; 8 positions match TRBD1. The CDR3 sequence is 15 residues long. CDR1 is LNHNV, CDR2 YYDKDF, per germline (reference sequence). V lost 0 bases to trimming and J lost 7 bases; unmatched junction nucleotides: 5. The CDR3 sequence is CATSRDRTGSNEQFF. CDR3 in DNA: TGTGCCACCAGCAGAGATCGGACAGGGTCAAATGAGCAGTTCTTC.

The rearrangement links TRBV9 to TRBJ2-5, with TRBD1 matching over 10 bases. The CDR3 contains 14 residues. V lost 4 bases to trimming and J lost 5 bases; unmatched junction nucleotides: 5. The germline CDR1 and CDR2 sequences are SGDLS and YYNGEE. The CDR3 is CASSPDRGRETQYF. CDR3 nucleotides: TGTGCCAGCAGCCCCGACAGGGGGCGGGAGACCCAGTACTTC.

This clone was picked up one time. The CDR3 DNA is TGTGCCAGCAGCCTAGGGTGGGCGATCAGCCCCTACGAGCAGTACTTC. This gives the protein CASSLGWAISPYEQYF. This chain connects TRBV11-2 to TRBJ2-7; the D is unclear. Germline V gene lookup returns CDR1 SGHAT and CDR2 FQNNGV. The CDR3 extends over 16 amino acids. Trimming removed 5 bases from V and 2 bases from J, with 19 bases in between.

This chain uses TRBV5-4 with TRBJ1-6, with TRBD1 identical over 8 bases. With V trimmed by 4 bases and J by 7 bases, 10 bases remained unmatched. CDR3 size: 16 residues. Germline V lookup: CDR1 SGHNT, CDR2 YYREEE (reference sequence). Here the CDR3 reads CASSQDRDRSNSPLHF. CDR3 in DNA: TGTGCCAGCAGCCAAGATCGGGACAGGTCCAATTCACCCCTCCACTTT.

Only one count was recorded for this clone. The chain uses TRBV3-1 (or the pseudogene TRBV3-2) and TRBJ2-7, with TRBD1 as a possible D gene (7 bases). Trimming shortened V by 3 bases and J by 6 bases, and 18 bases separated the two germline ends. The CDR3 spans 15 residues. Germline loops: CDR1 LGHDT, CDR2 YNNKEL (reference sequence). DNA of the CDR3: TGTGCCAGCAGCCAGGTTGCGGGACAGATCTCCGAGCAGTACTTC. Translation: CASSQVAGQISEQYF.

V usage is TRBV14 and J usage is TRBJ2-1, with TRBD2 matching over 11 bases. The CDR3 contains 15 residues. V was pared by 4 bases and J by 5 bases, with 4 bases of the junction left unmatched. Germline CDR1 and CDR2: SGHDN and FVKESK. The CDR3 region has the DNA TGTGCCAGCAGCCCCAGACTAGCGGGACACAATGAGCAGTTCTTC. Its protein is CASSPRLAGHNEQFF.

V is TRBV5-8 and J is TRBJ1-6; D not resolved. Deletions cut 5 bases from V and 5 bases from J, with 17 bases between. There are 16 residues in the CDR3. Looked up from germline, CDR1 is SGHTS and CDR2 is YDEGEE. The CDR3 is CASRHTRRGNNSPLHF. The DNA of the CDR3 is TGTGCCAGCAGACACACTCGGCGAGGAAATAATTCACCCCTCCACTTT.

The chain recombines TRBV9 with TRBJ2-7, with 7 bases that match TRBD2. This CDR3 contains 13 residues. The V and J ends lost 4 bases and 6 bases, in that order; junction bases with no gene match: 7. Germline assignment: CDR1 SGDLS and CDR2 YYNGEE. For the CDR3, the DNA is TGTGCCAGCAGCTCGAGGTCGGGGGGCGAGCAGTACTTC. Amino acid sequence: CASSSRSGGEQYF. Full variable domain (rest looked up from reference TRBV9 and TRBJ2-7): DSGVTQTPKHLITATGQRVTLRCSPRSGDLSVYWYQQSLDQGLQFLIQYYNGEERAKGNILERFSAQQFPDLHSELNLSSLELGDSALYFCASSSRSGGEQYFGPGTRLTVT.

This CDR3 reads CASTPTDYNEQFF. The CDR3 bases are TGCGCCAGCACTCCGACTGACTACAATGAGCAGTTCTTC. The chain couples TRBV10-2 to TRBJ2-1; D unresolved. Germline V lookup: CDR1 WSHSY, CDR2 SAAADI. CDR3 length equals 13 residues. The V end was cut by 7 bases, the J end by 3 bases, with 10 bases between.

The chain has TRBV2 and TRBJ2-7, with no clear D. CDR1 and CDR2 (germline): SNHLY, FYNNEI. V dropped 3 bases and J dropped 6 bases, with 15 bases sitting between them. The CDR3 loop spans 14 amino acids. This chain's CDR3 is CASSDLGTYGEQYV. For the CDR3, the DNA is TGTGCCAGCAGTGACCTAGGCACGTACGGCGAGCAGTACGTC.